One sample yielded the 9 T cell receptor beta chains listed below, sequenced in a study of blood T cell repertoires in COVID-19 (dated by TCRdb to about 2020). Library construction relied on the immunoSEQ multiplex PCR assay. TCRdb provides this immuneACCESS table in a form limited to in-frame rearrangements. Some clones are lacking; in checked studies, under half of them reflect an unresolved V gene, and why the rest are absent is not known. The sample table records 90,000 to 130,000 clones; around 84% of these occur just once. The ten top clones hold approximately 1.5% of the sample. The sequencing input was peripheral blood. The receptors come from a middle-aged man with acute or convalescent COVID-19.

The genes are TRBV11-2 and TRBJ2-1, with 15 nucleotides matching TRBD2. V dropped 5 bases and J dropped 7; count of bases not matched to a gene: 6. Per germline, CDR1 SGHAT and CDR2 FQNNGV. This CDR3 has 16 amino acids. The CDR3 sequence is CASSSRTSGRGNEQFF. CDR3 in DNA: TGTGCCAGCAGCAGTAGGACTAGCGGGAGGGGGAATGAGCAGTTCTTC. Based on the CDR3 plus reference TRBV11-2 and TRBJ2-1, the full variable domain is EAGVAQSPRYKIIEKRQSVAFWCNPISGHATLYWYQQILGQGPKLLIQFQNNGVVDDSQLPKDRFSAERLKGVDSTLKIQPAKLEDSAVYLCASSSRTSGRGNEQFFGPGTRLTVL.

V and J are TRBV5-6 and TRBJ1-1; D is undetermined. The CDR3 runs 15 residues. Trimming stripped 0 bases from V and 0 bases from J, with 9 bases between. The germline gives CDR1 SGHDT, CDR2 YYEEEE. The CDR3 coding sequence is TGTGCCAGCAGCTTGGTGGGAGGGCTGAACACTGAAGCTTTCTTT. Amino acid sequence: CASSLVGGLNTEAFF.

The chain uses TRBV7-2 and TRBJ2-3, with D uncertain. CDR3 size: 14 residues. Germline V gene sequence: CDR1 SGHTA, CDR2 FQGNSA. V dropped 5 bases and J dropped 2 bases, with 11 bases sitting between them. The CDR3 DNA sequence: TGTGCCAGCAGCGTTGACTTCTACACAGATACGCAGTATTTT. Translating it yields CASSVDFYTDTQYF.

This clone was detected once. The J gene is TRBJ2-7, the V gene TRBV7-2; 10 bases match TRBD2. Trimming removed 4 bases from V and 1 base from J; junction bases left unmatched: 4. The CDR3 is 15 amino acids. CDR1 and CDR2 (germline): SGHTA, FQGNSA. The CDR3 nucleotides are TGTGCCAGCAGCTCCCAGCGGGGGGGATCCTACGAGCAGTACTTC. Protein product: CASSSQRGGSYEQYF.

CDR3: CASSSGTGESGELFF. CDR3 in DNA: TGTGCCAGCAGCTCCGGGACAGGGGAGTCCGGGGAGCTGTTTTTT. V is TRBV7-9 and J is TRBJ2-2; TRBD1 matches 10 bases. The V segment lost 4 bases and the J segment 6 bases; nucleotides outside the gene matches: 5. The CDR3 contains 15 residues. Per germline, CDR1 SEHNR and CDR2 FQNEAQ (reference sequence).

This rearrangement joins TRBV27 to TRBJ2-1; the D is unclear. The CDR3 is 14 residues long. Per germline, CDR1 MNHEY and CDR2 SMNVEV (reference sequence). V lost 3 bases and J lost 5, with 11 bases in between. The CDR3 region is CASSLSLLHNEQFF. The CDR3 nucleotides are TGTGCCAGCAGTTTGAGCCTGCTGCACAATGAGCAGTTCTTC.

The genes are TRBV7-8 and TRBJ2-1, with 7 bases matching TRBD2. The germline CDR1 and CDR2 sequences are SGHVS and FQNEAQ. Unmatched junction bases numbered 12, after V lost 1 base and J lost 0 bases. The CDR3 consists of 19 residues. The CDR3 coding sequence is TGTGCCAGCAGCTTAGGGAGAAAGATAGCGGGTAGCTCCTACAATGAGCAGTTCTTC. Encoded protein: CASSLGRKIAGSSYNEQFF. The entire variable domain, with the rest obtained from reference TRBV7-8 and TRBJ2-1, is as follows: GAGVSQSPRYKVAKRGQDVALRCDPISGHVSLFWYQQALGQGPEFLTYFQNEAQLDKSGLPSDRFFAERPEGSVSTLKIQRTQQEDSAVYLCASSLGRKIAGSSYNEQFFGPGTRLTVL.

The V gene is TRBV2, the J gene TRBJ2-5, with a possible D match to TRBD2 (6 bases). CDR3 length: 14 amino acids. Per germline, CDR1 SNHLY and CDR2 FYNNEI. V lost 8 bases to trimming and J lost 3 bases, with 16 bases between them. DNA of the CDR3: TGTGCCAGCTCGACGGGGACTCAGGAAGAGACCCAGTACTTC. Amino acid sequence: CASSTGTQEETQYF.

This clone was detected once. This chain uses TRBV7-9 with TRBJ1-3; D not certain. Looked up from germline, CDR1 is SEHNR and CDR2 is FQNEAQ (reference sequence). The CDR3 extends over 12 amino acids. Trimming cost V 7 bases and J 8 bases, with 12 bases left between them. The CDR3 sequence is CASTNLVDTIYF. The CDR3 nucleotides are TGTGCCAGCACCAACTTAGTAGACACCATATATTTT.